Listed below are T cell receptor beta chains from one sample, sequenced in a study of T cells expressing NK-cell markers. With the 5' RACE reads reprocessed, TCRdb shows one record per CDR3 protein and no DNA. In all, the sample yields over 350,000 distinct CDR3 sequences. Sequenced input: blood T cells: a sorted CD56 or NKG2C T cell subset, CD4+ or CD8+ T cells, or bulk PBMC T cells (not recorded which). The receptor set was obtained from a woman in her 50s in good health. Both conserved end residues are part of each CDR3. The order of the fields is V gene, J gene, CDR3 protein.

>TRBV20-1|TRBJ2-1
CSASEGAGQREQFF
>TRBV4-2|TRBJ1-5
CASSQVGQGARFEDQPQHF
>TRBV13|TRBJ2-5
CASSLELAGVVETQYF
>TRBV29-1|TRBJ1-1
CSVVPRHKGNTEAFF
>TRBV12-5|TRBJ2-1
CASAPGQDTYNEQFF
>TRBV5-1|TRBJ2-3
CASSEEGPGDTQYF
>TRBV5-1|TRBJ2-3
CASSLVYRQGAPDTQYF
>TRBV12-3/TRBV12-4|TRBJ2-2
CASSFEPGSCFF
>TRBV27|TRBJ2-6
CASSPTGLGLGANVLTF
>TRBV10-2|TRBJ1-2
CASSEGGYGYTF
>TRBV4-1|TRBJ2-2
CASSQFNPDTGELFF
>TRBV12-3/TRBV12-4|TRBJ1-6
CASSGGSWGSPLHF
>TRBV30|TRBJ1-2
CAWNSDRGDYGYTF
>TRBV24-1|TRBJ2-2
CATSDPRPVDTGELFF
>TRBV5-1|TRBJ2-6
CASRSRDRSASIPGANVLTF
>TRBV30|TRBJ2-1
CAWSPQGCNEQFF
>TRBV14|TRBJ1-2
CASRRTGLLEGYTF
>TRBV15|TRBJ2-6
CATSSRTEGLSGANVLTF
>TRBV20-1|TRBJ2-5
CSARDRKGWGTQYF
>TRBV12-3/TRBV12-4|TRBJ1-1
CASSFDRGLLAEAFF